Sequencing of this T cell receptor (beta chain) was carried out in a study of T cell changes during pregnancy in multiple sclerosis (dated by TCRdb to the late 2010s). Background on the whole study: The study looked at changes in the T cell repertoire across pregnancy in women with multiple sclerosis.

The library was generated by the immunoSEQ multiplex PCR assay. This immuneACCESS table, as held by TCRdb, lists in-frame sequences with V and J called but not all clones. Of the missing ones, under half trace to an unresolved V gene in checked studies; the others have no known cause. The sample has tens of thousands of clones on record, around nine tenths of them singletons. Approximately 1.5% of the sample is held by the ten biggest clonotypes. As for this clone: Its antigen specificity is not known. Qualities for individual bases were not recorded, and no much larger clone is one base off.

Trimming at the junction amounts to 5 bases on V and 7 bases on J, and the germline ends lie 17 bases apart. CDR1 and CDR2 are drawn from the germline V gene: MNHNS, SASEGT. Measured from the cysteine to the phenylalanine, the CDR3 is 14 residues long. Left in the record is the CDR3 DNA by itself, 42 bases read in frame from the first base. This chain joins TRBV6-1 to TRBJ1-2; a tentative D call is TRBD1 (5 bases match). The origin of this receptor is a female donor in good health, enrolled as a control in a pregnancy study. Here the sequenced sample was peripheral blood, taken in the third trimester of pregnancy. The nucleotides are TGTGCCAGCAGTCTTATGGACAAGATCTTTGGCTACACCTTC. This gives the protein CASSLMDKIFGYTF.